These 10 T cell receptor beta chains originate from one sample sequenced in a study of shared clonotypes between healthy human individuals. The data were produced by immunoSEQ multiplex PCR, yet TCRdb's version contains in-frame clones alone and is incomplete. The sample has 2,100,000 or so clones; nearly 97% are singletons. The source material was naive CD4+ T cells sorted from blood. Subset indicated: CD45RA+ positively selected. The origin of the receptors is a man aged 18 to 30 in good health.

The genes are TRBV5-8 and TRBJ2-2, with 7 bases lining up with TRBD1. The germline gives CDR1 SGHTS, CDR2 YDEGEE. V gave up 4 bases and J gave up 6 bases; unmatched junction bases: 6. This CDR3 region has 14 residues. The CDR3 nucleotides are TGTGCCAGCAGCGGAGGACAGGAGGCCGGGGAGCTGTTTTTT. Amino acids: CASSGGQEAGELFF.

The rearrangement joins TRBV30 to TRBJ1-3; unclear D gene. The CDR3 covers 13 residues. V dropped 2 bases and J dropped 3 bases, with 8 bases sitting between them. CDR1 and CDR2 from the germline V gene are GTSNPN and SVGIG (reference sequence). The CDR3: CAWSIQVGNTIYF. DNA of the CDR3: TGTGCCTGGAGTATCCAGGTTGGAAACACCATATATTTT.

The chain recombines TRBV11-2 with TRBJ1-4, with 7 bases aligning to TRBD1. CDR1 SGHAT and CDR2 FQNNGV come from the germline V gene. This CDR3 contains 15 residues. V lost 1 base to trimming and J lost 5 bases; unmatched junction nucleotides: 4. Here the CDR3 reads CASSLGGTVNEKLFF. The CDR3 DNA reads as TGTGCCAGCAGCTTAGGCGGGACAGTCAATGAAAAACTGTTTTTT.

The table lists this clone with a count of one. The gene calls are TRBV6-1 and TRBJ2-4; D possibly matches TRBD1 or TRBD2 (5 bases each). Germline CDR1 reads MNHNS; CDR2 reads SASEGT. The V and J ends lost 3 bases and 8 bases respectively, with 14 bases between them. The CDR3 totals 14 residues. The CDR3 loop reads CASSDNGGSDIQYF. The CDR3 DNA follows: TGTGCCAGCAGTGATAATGGGGGTTCGGACATTCAGTACTTC.

The V call is TRBV28, the J call TRBJ2-7, with 7 bases matching TRBD1. This CDR3 spans 14 amino acids. V shed 10 bases, J shed 3 bases, and the junction held 12 bases outside the gene matches. Germline V gene lookup returns CDR1 MDHEN and CDR2 SYDVKM. Written as DNA, the CDR3 is TGTGCCACAATAAGGGGGACAGCGAACTACGAGCAGTACTTC. Amino acids: CATIRGTANYEQYF.

As to this clone: The sample has other DNA sequences that encode this CDR3 too. This chain links TRBV6-1 with TRBJ2-3; no reliable D call. The CDR3 length is 12 residues. Trimming pared 5 bases from V and 1 base from J, leaving 4 bases between. The V gene's germline CDR1 is MNHNS and CDR2 SASEGT. The CDR3 region is CASSPRTDTQYF. CDR3 DNA: TGTGCCAGCAGTCCCCGCACAGATACGCAGTATTTT.

Notes on this clone: Other DNA sequences in this specimen translate into the identical CDR3. The chain carries TRBV5-1 and TRBJ2-1, with TRBD1 identical over 7 bases. The germline V gene encodes CDR1 SGHRS and CDR2 YFSETQ. After removal of 6 bases from V and 7 bases from J, the junction contained 7 bases not matched to a gene. This CDR3 contains 13 residues. The CDR3 loop reads CASKTGARNEQFF. The CDR3 DNA is TGCGCCAGCAAAACAGGGGCGAGGAATGAGCAGTTCTTC. The full variable domain, rest sourced from reference TRBV5-1 and TRBJ2-1, is KAGVTQTPRYLIKTRGQQVTLSCSPISGHRSVSWYQQTPGQGLQFLFEYFSETQRNKGNFPGRFSGRQFSNSRSEMNVSTLELGDSALYLCASKTGARNEQFFGPGTRLTVL.

The chain is built from TRBV11-1 and TRBJ1-3, with no clear D. V lost 1 base to trimming and J lost 3 bases, with 13 bases between them. This CDR3 is 16 amino acids long. The germline V gene has CDR1 SGHAT and CDR2 FQDESV (reference sequence). This CDR3 is CASSLGIRQLGNTIYF. The CDR3 DNA sequence: TGTGCCAGCAGCTTAGGGATCCGTCAGCTTGGAAACACCATATATTTT.

The chain combines TRBV6-5 with TRBJ1-2; TRBD1 aligns across 7 bases. V dropped 6 bases and J dropped 6; count of bases not matched to a gene: 10. The CDR3 contains 14 residues. Germline V gene data show CDR1 as MNHEY and CDR2 as SVGAGI. CDR3 region: CASRTITGEHGYTF. CDR3 coding DNA: TGTGCCAGCAGAACCATTACAGGGGAGCATGGCTACACCTTC.

The chain carries TRBV6-6 and TRBJ1-2; 9 nucleotides match TRBD1. The CDR3 has 15 amino acids. Trimming cost V 10 bases and J 8 bases; bases outside gene matches: 17. CDR1 MNHNY and CDR2 SVGAGI come from the germline V gene (reference sequence). The CDR3 nucleotides are TGTGCCACCCTTACCGCGAGGACAGGGGAGAAGGGCTACACCTTC. Amino acids: CATLTARTGEKGYTF.